These 15 T cell receptor beta chains originate from one sample sequenced in a study of response to subunit inactivated influenza vaccine. TCRdb re-derived calls from the RT-PCR reads in MiXCR, one entry per CDR3 protein. Of 650,000 to 800,000 distinct CDR3 sequences in the sample, roughly 14% were seen once. Specimen: PBMCs from blood, collected 14 days before vaccination. Receptors were obtained from a man in his forties or fifties who received an inactivated influenza vaccine.

This chain uses TRBV30 with TRBJ1-4; 7 nucleotides line up with TRBD1. Germline V gene data show CDR1 as GTSNPN and CDR2 as SVGIG (reference sequence). With V trimmed by 1 base and J by 8 bases, 7 bases remained unmatched. The CDR3 is made up of 14 amino acids. In DNA, the CDR3 is TGTGCCTGGAGTGGACAGGGTACCAGGGAAAAACTGTTTTTT. Encoded protein: CAWSGQGTREKLFF.

The rearrangement uses TRBV11-1 and TRBJ2-2; D is possibly TRBD1 or TRBD2 (5 bases each). Germline V gene data show CDR1 as SGHAT and CDR2 as FQDESV (reference sequence). The CDR3 length is 12 residues. V was pared by 10 bases and J by 8 bases, with 14 bases between. DNA for the CDR3: TGTGCCACACAGAGGGGCGAAGGGGAGCTGTTTTTT. It translates to CATQRGEGELFF.

This sequence joins TRBV3-1 and TRBJ2-7; a possible D gene is TRBD2 (6 bases). V was cut by 6 bases and J by 5 bases, with 17 bases left in between. Germline CDR1 and CDR2: LGHDT and YNNKEL (reference sequence). The CDR3 contains 14 residues. The chain's CDR3 is CASRLNGRFHEQYF. DNA for the CDR3: TGTGCCAGCAGACTAAACGGGAGATTCCACGAGCAGTACTTC.

The chain employs TRBV7-2 and TRBJ2-3; maybe TRBD2 (5 bases). V lost 5 bases and J lost 6, with 18 bases in between. Germline V gene data show CDR1 as SGHTA and CDR2 as FQGNSA. The CDR3 is 15 amino acids. This chain's CDR3 is CASSKRRGSGDTQYF. In DNA, the CDR3 is TGTGCCAGCAGCAAGCGAAGAGGGAGTGGGGATACGCAGTATTTT.

This rearrangement joins TRBV6-1 to TRBJ2-5; D not resolved. The CDR3 length is 13 residues. Germline V CDR1 and CDR2: MNHNS, SASEGT. Trimming left V 4 bases short and J 3 bases short, with 9 bases between. The CDR3 loop reads CASSVVAEETQYF. The CDR3 DNA reads TGTGCCAGCAGTGTTGTCGCAGAAGAGACCCAGTACTTC.

A few counts support this clonotype. The rearrangement links TRBV28 to TRBJ2-3; D possibly corresponds to TRBD2 (5 bases). Trimming pared 5 bases from V and 15 bases from J, leaving 18 bases between. Looked up from germline, CDR1 is MDHEN and CDR2 is SYDVKM. This CDR3 comprises 12 residues. This CDR3 is CASSQARTPQYF. The CDR3 DNA reads TGTGCCAGCAGTCAAGCCAGGACTCCCCAATATTTT.

This clonotype was observed many times. The DNA for the CDR3 is TGTGCCAGCAGTGATCAGGGGGTCCCCAATCAGCCCCAGCATTTT. It yields the protein CASSDQGVPNQPQHF. The chain has TRBV12-3 or TRBV12-4 and TRBJ1-5, with 7 positions matching TRBD1. Trimming removed 5 bases from V and 3 bases from J; junction bases left unmatched: 7. The CDR3 loop spans 15 amino acids.

This clonotype was seen only a few times. This chain links TRBV20-1 with TRBJ2-7; D possibly corresponds to TRBD2 (6 bases). Per the germline V gene, CDR1 is DFQATT and CDR2 is SNEGSKA (reference sequence). Trimming stripped 6 bases from V and 0 bases from J, with 12 bases between. This CDR3 is 13 amino acids long. The CDR3 coding sequence is TGCAGTGCCCCCCGCGGGGCCTCCTACGAGCAGTACTTC. Its protein is CSAPRGASYEQYF.

This clonotype came up many times. The V call is TRBV25-1, the J call TRBJ2-5; TRBD2 agrees at 8 bases. The CDR3 is 15 amino acids. V lost 3 bases, J lost 5 bases, and 8 bases stayed unmatched. Germline CDR1 MGHDK, CDR2 SYGVNS. CDR3 DNA: TGTGCCAGCAGTGATGCGAGCGGGAGAGCGGAGACCCAGTACTTC. Protein: CASSDASGRAETQYF.

The rearrangement uses TRBV4-3 and TRBJ2-7; the match to TRBD1 covers 7 bases. Trimming at V came to 0 bases and at J to 6 bases, leaving 2 bases not matched to a gene. The CDR3 contains 13 residues. From germline, CDR1 is LGHNA and CDR2 YSLEER. CDR3 residues: CASSQDGTAEQYF. As DNA, the CDR3 is TGCGCCAGCAGCCAAGATGGGACAGCCGAGCAGTACTTC.

This clonotype turned up a few times. V is TRBV5-1 and J is TRBJ1-2; a possible D gene is TRBD1 (6 bases). Germline V lookup: CDR1 SGHRS, CDR2 YFSETQ. This CDR3 has 14 amino acids. V lost 0 bases, J lost 6 bases, and 12 bases lay in between. CDR3 sequence reads: CASSLDREGNGYTF. CDR3 DNA sequence: TGCGCCAGCAGCTTGGACAGGGAGGGGAATGGCTACACCTTC.

The V gene is TRBV6-2 or TRBV6-3, the J gene TRBJ2-7, with a weak D call TRBD1 (5 bases). The V end lost 5 bases, the J end lost 0 bases, and 14 bases lay between the germline ends. Germline lookup yields CDR1 MNHEY and CDR2 SVGEGT. This CDR3 region has 15 residues. The CDR3 region is CASSPQGRGSYEQYF. The CDR3 DNA reads TGTGCCAGCAGTCCCCAGGGCAGAGGCTCCTACGAGCAGTACTTC.

The gene calls are TRBV29-1 and TRBJ2-7, with D maybe TRBD1 (5 bases). Trimming took off 6 bases at V and 4 bases at J, with 13 bases between the two ends. The germline V gene has CDR1 SQVTM and CDR2 ANQGSEA. CDR3 length equals 12 residues. The CDR3 DNA reads as TGCAGCGTCGTTGGGGCCGCTTACGAGCAGTACTTC. Translation: CSVVGAAYEQYF.

This clonotype came up a few times. This rearrangement joins TRBV4-1 to TRBJ2-1, with TRBD2 as a possible D gene (5 bases). CDR1 and CDR2 from the germline V gene are MGHRA and YSYEKL. The CDR3 spans 13 residues. Deletions cut 5 bases from V and 9 bases from J, with 14 bases between. For the CDR3, the DNA is TGCGCCAGCAGCTTCTCCCCCGAGGGTGAGCAGTTCTTC. Its translation: CASSFSPEGEQFF.

This chain joins TRBV6-1 and TRBJ1-5; 7 nucleotides agree with TRBD1. This CDR3 has 15 residues. Germline CDR1 reads MNHNS; CDR2 reads SASEGT. After removal of 8 bases from V and 5 bases from J, the junction contained 12 bases not matched to a gene. This CDR3 reads CASGTRGVDHQPQHF. CDR3 nucleotide sequence: TGTGCCAGCGGGACCAGGGGGGTAGACCATCAGCCCCAGCATTTT.